The 24 T cell receptor beta chains in this list originate from one sample, sequenced in a study of blood T cell repertoires in COVID-19. Data came from immunoSEQ multiplex PCR; TCRdb stores just in-frame clones and leaves some out. The sample shows fewer than 200,000 clones, 83% of them seen only once. Sequences were obtained from PBMCs or T cells enriched from blood (not recorded which). The receptor set was obtained from a woman aged 50 to 60 who had recovered from COVID-19.

The chain employs TRBV27 and TRBJ2-3; 9 positions match TRBD1. Germline CDR1 MNHEY, CDR2 SMNVEV (reference sequence). This CDR3 spans 15 amino acids. Unmatched junction bases numbered 3, after V lost 4 bases and J lost 1 base. The CDR3 loop is CASSYRQGGTDTQYF. DNA for the CDR3: TGTGCCAGCAGTTATAGACAGGGGGGCACAGATACGCAGTATTTT.

V and J are TRBV24-1 and TRBJ1-5; D may be TRBD1 (6 bases). CDR1 and CDR2 from the germline V gene are KGHDR and SFDVKD. Between the trimmed V and J ends, which lost 9 bases and 3 bases, there was a span of 17 bases. The CDR3 is made up of 15 amino acids. The CDR3 DNA follows: TGTGCCACCCCTCACCGCCCAGGGGTCAATCAGCCCCAGCATTTT. Amino acids: CATPHRPGVNQPQHF.

V is TRBV29-1 and J is TRBJ2-3, with 8 positions matching TRBD1. CDR1 is SQVTM, CDR2 ANQGSEA, per germline. Unmatched junction bases numbered 5, after V lost 3 bases and J lost 6 bases. CDR3 length: 13 amino acids. The chain's CDR3 is CSVEGDRGDTQYF. Written as DNA, the CDR3 is TGCAGCGTTGAGGGTGACAGGGGTGATACGCAGTATTTT.

The chain links TRBV5-1 to TRBJ1-6, with D perhaps TRBD1 (5 bases). This CDR3 region has 16 residues. The germline V gene encodes CDR1 SGHRS and CDR2 YFSETQ. V lost 0 bases and J 6 bases, leaving 13 bases between the germline ends. CDR3 residues: CASSLASGGPNSPLHF. CDR3 DNA sequence: TGCGCCAGCAGCTTGGCGAGCGGGGGTCCTAATTCACCCCTCCACTTT.

This clone came up once. The chain employs TRBV5-5 and TRBJ2-7; 10 nucleotides match TRBD2. The V and J ends lost 4 bases and 3 bases, in that order; junction bases with no gene match: 10. Germline-derived CDR1 and CDR2 are SGHKS and YYEKEE (reference sequence). This CDR3 region has 16 residues. DNA for the CDR3: TGTGCCAGCAGCCCGTGGGGTACTAGCGGGGACTACGAGCAGTACGTC. The encoded protein is CASSPWGTSGDYEQYV.

Here the CDR3 DNA reads TGCGCCAGCAGCCATAAACAGGGCAGGGGAGCTAACTATGGCTACACCTTC. Its translation: CASSHKQGRGANYGYTF. This chain connects TRBV4-3 to TRBJ1-2, with D possibly matching TRBD1 (6 bases). Per the germline V gene, CDR1 is LGHNA and CDR2 is YSLEER. V was pared by 3 bases and J by 0 bases, with 17 bases between. The CDR3 runs to 17 residues.

The chain couples TRBV4-1 to TRBJ2-1; 8 bases fit TRBD2. J lost 9 bases, V lost 1 base, and 11 bases had no gene match. This CDR3 region has 16 residues. Germline lookup yields CDR1 MGHRA and CDR2 YSYEKL. CDR3 in amino acids: CASSQGHGRERIEQFF. In DNA, the CDR3 is TGCGCCAGCAGCCAAGGGCACGGGAGGGAGAGGATTGAGCAGTTCTTC.

The chain links TRBV5-1 to TRBJ1-6; 8 bases fit TRBD1. The germline gives CDR1 SGHRS, CDR2 YFSETQ. The CDR3 consists of 15 residues. V shed 7 bases and J 9 bases; nucleotides not matched to a gene: 12. The CDR3 sequence: CASGFDGTGGSPLHF. Written as DNA, the CDR3 is TGCGCCAGCGGATTCGACGGGACAGGTGGTTCACCCCTCCACTTT.

The V call is TRBV30, the J call TRBJ2-6; 12 positions match TRBD1. The CDR3 extends over 18 amino acids. In germline, CDR1 is GTSNPN, CDR2 SVGIG (reference sequence). V lost 2 bases, J lost 6 bases, and 11 bases stayed unmatched. This CDR3 reads CAWSPPRDRGRKANVLTF. The CDR3 nucleotides read TGTGCCTGGAGTCCACCGAGGGACAGGGGGCGCAAGGCCAACGTCCTGACTTTC.

V and J are TRBV18 and TRBJ1-1; a weak D match, TRBD1 (5 bases). The CDR3 is 15 amino acids. Germline V gives CDR1 KGHSH, CDR2 LQKENI. V shed 3 bases and J shed 7 bases, with 18 bases lying between them. This chain's CDR3 is CASSPLTQDGGEAFF. The CDR3 DNA follows: TGTGCCAGCTCACCTCTCACACAGGACGGCGGTGAAGCTTTCTTT.

The CDR3 DNA reads TGTGCCAGCAGCTCCGCGTATAATTCACCCCTCCACTTT. This codes for CASSSAYNSPLHF. The chain combines TRBV11-3 with TRBJ1-6; D is ambiguous. The V end was cut by 4 bases, the J end by 4 bases, with 5 bases between. The V gene's germline CDR1 is SGHNT and CDR2 YENEEA. CDR3 length equals 13 residues.

This clone was seen only a few times. This chain connects TRBV7-3 to TRBJ1-3, with 7 bases identical to TRBD1. The CDR3 is made up of 15 amino acids. In germline, CDR1 is SGHTA, CDR2 FQGTGA. The V segment lost 5 bases and the J segment 4 bases; nucleotides outside the gene matches: 8. The CDR3 loop reads CASSDTGTDGNTIYF. In DNA form, the CDR3 reads TGTGCCAGCAGCGACACCGGGACAGACGGAAACACCATATATTTT.

The chain is built from TRBV5-8 and TRBJ1-2; D unclear. There are 13 residues in the CDR3. The V end was cut by 4 bases, the J end by 0 bases, with 7 bases between. The V gene's germline CDR1 is SGHTS and CDR2 YDEGEE. The CDR3 DNA is TGTGCCAGCAGCCACGCGTCTAACTATGGCTACACCTTC. Translation gives CASSHASNYGYTF.

The chain employs TRBV7-8 and TRBJ1-1; D possibly corresponds to TRBD1 (5 bases). Trimming cost V 5 bases and J 5 bases, with 18 bases left between them. CDR3 length equals 15 residues. Germline V lookup: CDR1 SGHVS, CDR2 FQNEAQ. CDR3 coding DNA: TGTGCCAGCAGCCCACGGAGAGTTGGGGGGACTGAAGCTTTCTTT. Amino acid sequence: CASSPRRVGGTEAFF.

CDR3 sequence reads: CASSQVGGQHTEAFF. The CDR3 bases are TGTGCCAGCAGCCAAGTAGGGGGACAGCACACTGAAGCTTTCTTT. V and J are TRBV3-1 (or the pseudogene TRBV3-2) and TRBJ1-1, with 7 bases lining up with TRBD1. The CDR3 runs to 15 residues. Looked up from germline, CDR1 is LGHDT and CDR2 is YNNKEL (reference sequence). V gave up 1 base and J gave up 3 bases; unmatched junction bases: 5.

The chain is built from TRBV6-2 or TRBV6-3 and TRBJ1-2, with 7 nucleotides matching TRBD1. Trimming at V came to 4 bases and at J to 5 bases, leaving 7 bases not matched to a gene. This CDR3 region has 14 residues. Germline values: CDR1 MNHEY, CDR2 SVGEGT. The CDR3 reads CASSLRKTGYGYTF. The CDR3 DNA reads TGTGCCAGCAGTTTGAGAAAGACAGGGTATGGCTACACCTTC.

The chain joins TRBV6-5 to TRBJ1-3; D may be TRBD1 (6 bases). The V end was cut by 10 bases, the J end by 2 bases, with 15 bases between. This CDR3 region has 14 residues. Germline-derived CDR1 and CDR2 are MNHEY and SVGAGI. The CDR3 DNA reads as TGTGCCACCTTTTCGGGACACGCTGGAAACACCATATATTTT. This gives the protein CATFSGHAGNTIYF.

The rearrangement links TRBV15 to TRBJ1-1; possibly TRBD1 for D (5 bases). The ends were cut back, 0 bases at V and 7 bases at J, with 6 bases in the middle. This CDR3 spans 12 amino acids. CDR1 LNHNV and CDR2 YYDKDF come from the germline V gene (reference sequence). Written as DNA, the CDR3 is TGTGCCACCAGCAGAGACAGGGTTGAAGCTTTCTTT. Translated: CATSRDRVEAFF.

J is TRBJ1-3 and V is TRBV7-9; D is ambiguous. The CDR3 length is 15 residues. The V end was cut by 1 base, the J end by 5 bases, with 12 bases between. Germline values: CDR1 SEHNR, CDR2 FQNEAQ (reference sequence). The CDR3 reads CASSLGGMIRNTIYF. In DNA form, the CDR3 reads TGTGCCAGCAGCTTAGGAGGGATGATACGAAACACCATATATTTT. Full variable domain (outside the CDR3, taken from reference TRBV7-9 and TRBJ1-3): DTGVSQNPRHKITKRGQNVTFRCDPISEHNRLYWYRQTLGQGPEFLTYFQNEAQLEKSRLLSDRFSAERPKGSFSTLEIQRTEQGDSAMYLCASSLGGMIRNTIYFGEGSWLTVV.

The V call is TRBV3-1 (or the pseudogene TRBV3-2), the J call TRBJ1-6; TRBD1 agrees at 7 bases. The V and J ends lost 0 bases and 13 bases, in that order; junction bases with no gene match: 6. Germline V gene data show CDR1 as LGHDT and CDR2 as YNNKEL (reference sequence). CDR3 size: 14 residues. DNA of the CDR3: TGTGCCAGCAGCCAAGACGCGACAGGGTTCCCCCTCCACTTT. This codes for CASSQDATGFPLHF.

J is TRBJ1-2 and V is TRBV7-2; D unresolved. Germline loops: CDR1 SGHTA, CDR2 FQGNSA. V shed 2 bases and J shed 7 bases, with 11 bases lying between them. This CDR3 contains 13 residues. This chain's CDR3 is CASSLIPRGGYTF. The CDR3 DNA reads as TGTGCCAGCAGCTTAATCCCCCGGGGTGGCTACACCTTC. Using reference TRBV7-2 and TRBJ1-2 for the parts outside the CDR3, the full variable domain is GAGVSQSPSNKVTEKGKDVELRCDPISGHTALYWYRQSLGQGLEFLIYFQGNSAPDKSGLPSDRFSAERTGGSVSTLTIQRTQQEDSAVYLCASSLIPRGGYTFGSGTRLTVV.

This clone was recorded once. V and J are TRBV7-9 and TRBJ1-1; maybe TRBD1 (5 bases). Deletions cut 1 base from V and 5 bases from J, with 8 bases between. Germline loops: CDR1 SEHNR, CDR2 FQNEAQ (reference sequence). The CDR3 covers 13 residues. In DNA, the CDR3 is TGTGCCAGCAGCTTAGAACGGGGGACTGAAGCTTTCTTT. Protein product: CASSLERGTEAFF.

The table lists this clone with a count of one. V gene TRBV5-1 combines with J gene TRBJ1-4, with unresolved D. The germline V and J ends were trimmed by 4 bases and 3 bases, with 13 bases remaining between them. The CDR3 is 15 residues long. The V gene's germline CDR1 is SGHRS and CDR2 YFSETQ. The CDR3 DNA follows: TGCGCCAGCAGCCCGGCTATGGGCCCTAATGAAAAACTGTTTTTT. Residues: CASSPAMGPNEKLFF.

The J gene is TRBJ2-3, the V gene TRBV27, with D possibly matching TRBD2 (5 bases). The CDR3 is 16 amino acids. Trimming took 6 bases from V and 4 from J, leaving 20 bases between them. Germline CDR1 MNHEY, CDR2 SMNVEV (reference sequence). CDR3 in amino acids: CASRRKLERSADTQYF. CDR3 sequence (DNA): TGTGCCAGCAGACGCAAACTAGAGAGGAGCGCAGATACGCAGTATTTT.